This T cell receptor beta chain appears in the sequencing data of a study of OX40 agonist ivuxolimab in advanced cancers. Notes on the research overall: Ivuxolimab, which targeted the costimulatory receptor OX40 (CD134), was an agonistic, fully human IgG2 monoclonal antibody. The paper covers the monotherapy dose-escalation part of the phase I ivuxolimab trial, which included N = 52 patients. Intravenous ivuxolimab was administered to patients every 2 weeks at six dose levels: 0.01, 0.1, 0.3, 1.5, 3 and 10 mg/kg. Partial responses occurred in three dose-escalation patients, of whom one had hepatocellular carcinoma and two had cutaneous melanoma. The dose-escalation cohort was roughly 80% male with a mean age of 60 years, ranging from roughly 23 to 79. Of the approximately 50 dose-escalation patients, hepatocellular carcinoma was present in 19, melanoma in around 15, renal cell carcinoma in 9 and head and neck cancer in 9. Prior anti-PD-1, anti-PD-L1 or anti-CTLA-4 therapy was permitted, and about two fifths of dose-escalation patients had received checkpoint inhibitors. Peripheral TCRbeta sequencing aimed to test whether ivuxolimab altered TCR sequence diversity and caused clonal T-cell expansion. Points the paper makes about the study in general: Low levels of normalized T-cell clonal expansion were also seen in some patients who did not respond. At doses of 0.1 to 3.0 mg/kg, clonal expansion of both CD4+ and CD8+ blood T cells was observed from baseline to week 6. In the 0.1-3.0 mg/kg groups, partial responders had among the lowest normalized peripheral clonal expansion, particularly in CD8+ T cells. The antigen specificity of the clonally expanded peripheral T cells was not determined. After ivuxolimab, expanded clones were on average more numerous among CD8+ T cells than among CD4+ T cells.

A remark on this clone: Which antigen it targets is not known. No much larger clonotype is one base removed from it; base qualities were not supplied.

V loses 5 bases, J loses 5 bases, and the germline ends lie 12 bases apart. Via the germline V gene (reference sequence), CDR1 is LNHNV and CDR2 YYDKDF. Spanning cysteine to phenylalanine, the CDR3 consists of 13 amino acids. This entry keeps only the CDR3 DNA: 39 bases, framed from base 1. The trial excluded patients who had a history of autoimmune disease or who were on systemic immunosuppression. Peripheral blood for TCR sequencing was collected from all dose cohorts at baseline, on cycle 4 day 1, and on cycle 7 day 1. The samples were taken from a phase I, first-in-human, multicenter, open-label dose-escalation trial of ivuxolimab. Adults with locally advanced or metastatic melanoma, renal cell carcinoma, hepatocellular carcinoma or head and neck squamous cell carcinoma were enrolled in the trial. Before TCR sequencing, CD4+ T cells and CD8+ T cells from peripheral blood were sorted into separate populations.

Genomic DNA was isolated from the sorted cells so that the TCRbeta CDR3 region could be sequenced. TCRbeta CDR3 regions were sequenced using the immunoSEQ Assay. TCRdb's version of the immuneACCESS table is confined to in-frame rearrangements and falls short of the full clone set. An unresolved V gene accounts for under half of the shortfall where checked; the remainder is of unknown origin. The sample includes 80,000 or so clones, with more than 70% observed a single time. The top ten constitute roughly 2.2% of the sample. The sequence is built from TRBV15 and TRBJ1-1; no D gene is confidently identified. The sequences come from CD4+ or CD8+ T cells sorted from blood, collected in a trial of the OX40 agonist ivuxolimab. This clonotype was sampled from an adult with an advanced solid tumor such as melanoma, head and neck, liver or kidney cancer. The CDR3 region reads CATSRLRGTEAFF. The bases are TGTGCCACCAGCCGGTTGAGAGGGACTGAAGCTTTCTTT.